This entry lists 2 T cell receptor beta chains sequenced from one sample in a study of cytomegalovirus exposure and HLA in healthy donors. Vbeta (60) and Jbeta (13) primers were used in the PCR. Sequenced by immunoSEQ multiplex PCR; TCRdb stores in-frame clones only, minus some. The sample has about 140,000 clones; roughly three fifths are singletons. Sequenced input: PBMCs. These receptors all stem from a male donor in good health and CMV-seronegative.

The chain combines TRBV2 with TRBJ1-1; D is possibly TRBD1 (6 bases). CDR1 is SNHLY and CDR2 is FYNNEI in the germline V gene. The CDR3 spans 14 residues. Deletions cut 5 bases from V and 5 bases from J, with 15 bases between. The CDR3 DNA is TGTGCCAGCAGTATACAGGGTGCGGAAACTGAAGCTTTCTTT. Protein: CASSIQGAETEAFF.

The chain recombines TRBV9 with TRBJ2-7; 11 bases are shared with TRBD2. CDR1 is SGDLS, CDR2 YYNGEE, per germline. The CDR3 contains 14 residues. Trimming cost V 4 bases and J 5 bases; bases outside gene matches: 5. CDR3 sequence reads: CASSLSGGANEQYF. CDR3 in DNA: TGTGCCAGCAGCCTTAGCGGGGGGGCCAACGAGCAGTACTTC.